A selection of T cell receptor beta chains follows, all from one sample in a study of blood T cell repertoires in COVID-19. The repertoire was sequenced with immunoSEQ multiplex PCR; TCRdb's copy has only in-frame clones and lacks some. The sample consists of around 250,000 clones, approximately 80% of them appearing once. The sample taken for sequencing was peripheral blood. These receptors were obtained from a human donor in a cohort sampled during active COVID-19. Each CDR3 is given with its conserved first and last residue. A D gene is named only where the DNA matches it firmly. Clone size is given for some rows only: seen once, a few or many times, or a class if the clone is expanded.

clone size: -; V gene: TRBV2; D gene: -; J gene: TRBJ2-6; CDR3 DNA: TGTGCCAGCACTGGGCGGGTGGCCAACGTCCTGACTTTC; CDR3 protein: CASTGRVANVLTF
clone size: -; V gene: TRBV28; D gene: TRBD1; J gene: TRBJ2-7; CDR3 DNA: TGTGCCAGCAGTCTTACAGGGGGCTACGAGCAGTACTTC; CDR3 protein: CASSLTGGYEQYF
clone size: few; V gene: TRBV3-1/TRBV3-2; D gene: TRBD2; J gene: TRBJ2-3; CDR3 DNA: TGTGCCAGCAGCCAGATCTGGGACCGGACTAGCGTTTTAAGTGATACGCAGTATTTT; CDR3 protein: CASSQIWDRTSVLSDTQYF
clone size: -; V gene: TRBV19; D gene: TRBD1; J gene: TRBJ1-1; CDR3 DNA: TGTGCCAGTAGGACCACGACAGGGGGCACTGAAGCTTTCTTT; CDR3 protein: CASRTTTGGTEAFF
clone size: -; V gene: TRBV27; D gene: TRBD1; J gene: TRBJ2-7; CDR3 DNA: TGTGCCAGCTGGCGACAGGGGCAAAGCTACGAGCAGTACTTC; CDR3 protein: CASWRQGQSYEQYF
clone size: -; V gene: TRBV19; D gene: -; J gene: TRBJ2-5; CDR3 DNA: TGTGCCAGTAGTAGGCAGGGTGGAGAGACCCAGTACTTC; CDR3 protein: CASSRQGGETQYF
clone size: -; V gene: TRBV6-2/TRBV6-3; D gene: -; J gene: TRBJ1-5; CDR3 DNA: TGTGCCAGCAGTTACTCTGGGCAGGGTAAACAGCCCCAGCATTTT; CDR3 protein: CASSYSGQGKQPQHF
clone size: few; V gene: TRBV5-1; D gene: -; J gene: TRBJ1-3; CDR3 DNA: TGCGCCAGCAGCTTAGGCAGGGGAACTGGAAACACCATATATTTT; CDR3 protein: CASSLGRGTGNTIYF
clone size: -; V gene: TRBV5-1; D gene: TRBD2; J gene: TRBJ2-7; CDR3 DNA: TGCGCCAGCAGCTTGGTGGCTAGCGGAGTCTACGAGCAGTACTTC; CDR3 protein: CASSLVASGVYEQYF
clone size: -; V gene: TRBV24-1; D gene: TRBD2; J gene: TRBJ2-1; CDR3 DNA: TGTGCCACCAGTGCGCGGGAGGACCCATACAATGAGCAGTTCTTC; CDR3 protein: CATSAREDPYNEQFF
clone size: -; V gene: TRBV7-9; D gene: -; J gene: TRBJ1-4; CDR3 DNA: TGTGCCAGCAGTTTGCAGGGGAACCATGAAAAACTGTTTTTT; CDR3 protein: CASSLQGNHEKLFF
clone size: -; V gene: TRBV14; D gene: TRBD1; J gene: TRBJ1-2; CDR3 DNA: TGTGCCAGCAGACAAGGGACAGGGGATGGCTACACCTTC; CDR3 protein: CASRQGTGDGYTF
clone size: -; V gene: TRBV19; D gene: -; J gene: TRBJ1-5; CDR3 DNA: TGTGCCAGTAGTATAGGCGGAATCGGGGGGTACAATCAGCCCCAGCATTTT; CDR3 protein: CASSIGGIGGYNQPQHF
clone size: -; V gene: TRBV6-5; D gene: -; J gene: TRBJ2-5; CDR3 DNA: TGTGCCCCCGGCGGAAGACACCAAGAGACCCAGTACTTC; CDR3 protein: CAPGGRHQETQYF
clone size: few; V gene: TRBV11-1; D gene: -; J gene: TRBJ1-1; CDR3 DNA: TGTGCCAGCAGCTTCCAGGGTCCCACTGAAGCTTTCTTT; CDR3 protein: CASSFQGPTEAFF
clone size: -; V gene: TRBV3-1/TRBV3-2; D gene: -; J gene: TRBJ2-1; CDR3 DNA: TGTGCCAGCAGCGGATTAAACAGGGCCCGGGGCAATGAGCAGTTCTTC; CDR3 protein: CASSGLNRARGNEQFF
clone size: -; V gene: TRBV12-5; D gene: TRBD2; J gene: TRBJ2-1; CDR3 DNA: TGTGCTAGTGGTTTGAGCGGGAGGATAATAGGCAATGAGCAGTTCTTC; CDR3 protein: CASGLSGRIIGNEQFF
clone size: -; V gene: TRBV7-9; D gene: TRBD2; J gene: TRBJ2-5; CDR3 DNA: TGTGCCAGCAGCCCTTATTGGTCTAGCGGGAGCCAAGAGACCCAGTACTTC; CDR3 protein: CASSPYWSSGSQETQYF
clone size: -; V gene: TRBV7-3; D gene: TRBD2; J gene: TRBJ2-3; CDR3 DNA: TGTGCCAGCAGCTTAAGGGCGGGAGTTGGGGCAGATACGCAGTATTTT; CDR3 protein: CASSLRAGVGADTQYF
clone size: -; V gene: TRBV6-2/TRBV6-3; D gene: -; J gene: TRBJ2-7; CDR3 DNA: TGTGCCAGCAGTCGGGGACACCTCGAGCAGTACTTC; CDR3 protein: CASSRGHLEQYF
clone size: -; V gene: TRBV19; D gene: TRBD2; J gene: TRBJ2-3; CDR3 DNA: TGTGCCAGTAGTAAGTGGTCTAGCGGGAACACAGATACGCAGTATTTT; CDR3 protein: CASSKWSSGNTDTQYF
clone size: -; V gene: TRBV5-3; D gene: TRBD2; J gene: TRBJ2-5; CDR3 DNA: TGTGCCAGAAGCTCCAGATTAGGACTAGCGGGGGCCCCGGAGTACCAAGAGACCCAGTACTTC; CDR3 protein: CARSSRLGLAGAPEYQETQYF
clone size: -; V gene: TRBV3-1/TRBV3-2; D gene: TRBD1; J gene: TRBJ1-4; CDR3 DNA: TGTGCCAGCAGCCAGACCGGGACAGGGGATGAAAAACTGTTTTTT; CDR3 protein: CASSQTGTGDEKLFF
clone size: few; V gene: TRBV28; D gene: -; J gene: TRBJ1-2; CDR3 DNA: TGTGCCAGCAGTAACCTCATAGCCTATGGCTACACCTTC; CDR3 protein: CASSNLIAYGYTF
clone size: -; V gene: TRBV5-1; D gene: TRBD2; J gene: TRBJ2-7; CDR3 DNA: TGCGCCAGCAGCTTGGGAGCGGGGTACGAGCAGTACTTC; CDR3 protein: CASSLGAGYEQYF
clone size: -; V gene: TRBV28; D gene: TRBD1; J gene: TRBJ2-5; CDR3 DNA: TGTGCCAGCAGAAACTCGGGACAGGGGGAAGAGACCCAGTACTTC; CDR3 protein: CASRNSGQGEETQYF
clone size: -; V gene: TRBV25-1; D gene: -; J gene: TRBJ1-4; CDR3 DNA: TGTGCCAGCAGTGTAACAGGGTCTAATGAAAAACTGTTTTTT; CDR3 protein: CASSVTGSNEKLFF
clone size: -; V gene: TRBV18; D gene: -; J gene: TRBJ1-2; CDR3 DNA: TGTGCCAGCTCACCACTGGGACAATCGACGTTTAACTATGGCTACACCTTC; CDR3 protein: CASSPLGQSTFNYGYTF
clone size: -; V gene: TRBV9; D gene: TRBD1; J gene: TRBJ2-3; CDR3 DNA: TGTGCCAGCAGCGCCCGGACAGGCGGGACAGATACGCAGTATTTT; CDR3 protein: CASSARTGGTDTQYF
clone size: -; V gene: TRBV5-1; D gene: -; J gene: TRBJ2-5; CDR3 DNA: TGCGCCAGCAGCTTGGGTGGCGGCCCGGGAGAGGAGACCCAGTACTTC; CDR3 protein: CASSLGGGPGEETQYF
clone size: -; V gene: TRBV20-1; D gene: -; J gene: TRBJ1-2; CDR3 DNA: TGCAGTCCATCAAATGGCTACACCTTC; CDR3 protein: CSPSNGYTF
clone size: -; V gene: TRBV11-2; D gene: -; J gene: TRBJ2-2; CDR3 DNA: TGTGCCAGCAGCTTAGTCGGAGGGAGTACCGGGGAGCTGTTTTTT; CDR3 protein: CASSLVGGSTGELFF
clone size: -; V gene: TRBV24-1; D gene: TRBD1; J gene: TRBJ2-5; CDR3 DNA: TGTGCCACCAGTGATTTCTCAACAGGGGTGAAAGAGACCCAGTACTTC; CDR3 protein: CATSDFSTGVKETQYF
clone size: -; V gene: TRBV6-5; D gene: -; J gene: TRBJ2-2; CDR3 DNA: TGTGCCAGCAGTTACTTAGGCAGGGGTAACACCGGGGAGCTGTTTTTT; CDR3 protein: CASSYLGRGNTGELFF
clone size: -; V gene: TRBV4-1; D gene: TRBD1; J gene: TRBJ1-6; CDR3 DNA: TGCGCCAGCAGCCAAGATTTAGCCAGGGGGATTTTTAATTCACCCCTCCACTTT; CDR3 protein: CASSQDLARGIFNSPLHF
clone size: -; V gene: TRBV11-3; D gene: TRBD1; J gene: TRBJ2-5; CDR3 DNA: TGTGCCAGCAGCACCGGGACAGACGAAGAGACCCAGTACTTC; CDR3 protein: CASSTGTDEETQYF
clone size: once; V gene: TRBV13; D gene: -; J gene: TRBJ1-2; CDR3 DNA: TGTGCCAGCAGCCTAGGGGCGGCTGGCTACACCTTC; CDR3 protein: CASSLGAAGYTF
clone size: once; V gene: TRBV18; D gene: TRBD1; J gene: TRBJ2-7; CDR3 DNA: TGTGCCAGCTCACCGCGGACAGGGGTCTACGAGCAGTACTTC; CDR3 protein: CASSPRTGVYEQYF
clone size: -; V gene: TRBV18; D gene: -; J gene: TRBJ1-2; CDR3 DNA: TGTGCCAGCTCACCTGGACAAGCAGACCGGTCCTACACCTTC; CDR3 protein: CASSPGQADRSYTF
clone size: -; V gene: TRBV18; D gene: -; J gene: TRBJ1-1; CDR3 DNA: TGTGCCAGCTCCCCCGACAGAAACATGAACACTGAAGCTTTCTTT; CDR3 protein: CASSPDRNMNTEAFF
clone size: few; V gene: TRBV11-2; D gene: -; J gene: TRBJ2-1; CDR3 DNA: TGTGCCAGCAGCTTAAACACCTACAATGAGCAGTTCTTC; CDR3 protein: CASSLNTYNEQFF
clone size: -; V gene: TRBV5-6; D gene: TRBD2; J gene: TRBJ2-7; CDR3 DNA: TGTGCCAGCAGTACAGGACTAGCGTTAACCGAGCAGTACTTC; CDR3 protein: CASSTGLALTEQYF
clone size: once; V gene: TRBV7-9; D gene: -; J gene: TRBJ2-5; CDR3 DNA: TGTGCCAGCAGCTACGGACAGATACAAGAGACCCAGTACTTC; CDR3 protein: CASSYGQIQETQYF
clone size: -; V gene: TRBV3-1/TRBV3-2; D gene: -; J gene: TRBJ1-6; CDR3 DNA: TGTGCCAGCAGCCAGATGACAGGTTATAATTCACCCCTCCACTTT; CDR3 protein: CASSQMTGYNSPLHF
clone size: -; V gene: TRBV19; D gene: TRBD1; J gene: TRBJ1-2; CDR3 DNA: TGTGCCAGTAGTATCCCCGGGACAGGGAGCTATGGCTACACCTTC; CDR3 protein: CASSIPGTGSYGYTF
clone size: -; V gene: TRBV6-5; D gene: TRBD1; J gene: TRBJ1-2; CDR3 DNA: TGTGCCAGCAGTCGGACAGGGAACCATTATGGCTACACCTTC; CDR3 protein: CASSRTGNHYGYTF
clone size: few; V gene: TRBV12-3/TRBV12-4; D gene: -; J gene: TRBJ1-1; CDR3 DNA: TGTGCCAGCAGTTTCCCGGTGGGGGGGGCTTTCTTT; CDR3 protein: CASSFPVGGAFF
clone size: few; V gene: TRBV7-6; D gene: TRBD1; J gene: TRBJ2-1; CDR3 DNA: TGTGCCAGCAGCTTAGCGCTTTTCCGGACAGGGTCCAATGAGCAGTTCTTC; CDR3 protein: CASSLALFRTGSNEQFF
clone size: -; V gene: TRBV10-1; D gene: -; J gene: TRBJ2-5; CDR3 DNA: TGCGCCAGCCAAGCGGACGCTTGGGAGACCCAGTACTTC; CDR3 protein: CASQADAWETQYF
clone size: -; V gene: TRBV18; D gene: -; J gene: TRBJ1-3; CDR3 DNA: TGTGCCAGCTCACCAAGGGGGTTGCCGCGGGTCACTGGAAACACCATATATTTT; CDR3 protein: CASSPRGLPRVTGNTIYF
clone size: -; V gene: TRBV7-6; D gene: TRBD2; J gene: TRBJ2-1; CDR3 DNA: TGTGCCAGCAGCTTAAGGGTCCGGACTAGCTTACTATACAATGAGCAGTTCTTC; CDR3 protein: CASSLRVRTSLLYNEQFF
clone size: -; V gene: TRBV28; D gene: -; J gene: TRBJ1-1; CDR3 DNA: TGTGCCAGCAGCCCGGGGATTGAAGCTTTCTTT; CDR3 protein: CASSPGIEAFF
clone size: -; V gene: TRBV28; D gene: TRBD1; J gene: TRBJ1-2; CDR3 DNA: TGTGCCAGCAGTTCACAGGGGGCTTATGGCTACACCTTC; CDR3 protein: CASSSQGAYGYTF
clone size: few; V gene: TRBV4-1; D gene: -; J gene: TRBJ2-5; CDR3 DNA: TGCGCCAGCAGCCAAGGTGACAGAACGTACCAAGAGACCCAGTACTTC; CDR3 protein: CASSQGDRTYQETQYF
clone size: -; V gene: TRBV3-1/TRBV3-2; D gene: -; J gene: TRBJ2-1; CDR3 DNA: TGTGCCAGCAGCCAGAACAACAATGAGCAGTTCTTC; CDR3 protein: CASSQNNNEQFF
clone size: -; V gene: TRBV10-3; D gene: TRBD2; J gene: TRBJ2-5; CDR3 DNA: TGTGCCATCAGTAGAGCGGGGGGGAAGGAAGAGACCCAGTACTTC; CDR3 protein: CAISRAGGKEETQYF
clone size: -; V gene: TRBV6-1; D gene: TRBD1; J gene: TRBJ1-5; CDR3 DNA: TGTGCCAGCAGTGAAACAGGGGCCGATCAGCCCCAGCATTTT; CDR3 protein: CASSETGADQPQHF
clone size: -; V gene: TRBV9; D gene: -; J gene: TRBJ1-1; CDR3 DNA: TGTGCCAGCAGCCCCACCGTAGGGGGTGGTGGCGCTGAAGCTTTCTTT; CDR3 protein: CASSPTVGGGGAEAFF
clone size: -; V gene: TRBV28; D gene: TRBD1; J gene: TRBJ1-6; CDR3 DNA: TGTGCCAGCAGGTCCTCGACAGGGGGAAATTCACCCCTCCACTTT; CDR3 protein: CASRSSTGGNSPLHF